These 32 T cell receptor beta chains were all obtained from the same sample, sequenced in a study of T cell responses to AZD1222 COVID-19 vaccine. TCRdb's copy holds only in-frame clones and misses some; the assay was immunoSEQ multiplex PCR. Here the sample spans 250,000 to 300,000 clones, about 94% being singletons. The sample in question was peripheral blood, obtained 28 days after the second AZD1222 dose. The receptors stem from an adult who received the AZD1222 COVID-19 vaccine.

The rearrangement links TRBV6-5 to TRBJ1-4; unclear D gene. The CDR3 contains 15 residues. Trimming took 11 bases from V and 0 from J, leaving 16 bases between them. The germline V gene encodes CDR1 MNHEY and CDR2 SVGAGI. Written as DNA, the CDR3 is TGTGCCGCTAAGTGGGGTTTAGCAACTAATGAAAAACTGTTTTTT. Translation: CAAKWGLATNEKLFF.

The rearrangement joins TRBV2 to TRBJ2-7, with D maybe TRBD1 (5 bases). There are 15 residues in the CDR3. Trimming stripped 2 bases from V and 0 bases from J, with 11 bases between. Germline CDR1 SNHLY, CDR2 FYNNEI. CDR3 DNA: TGTGCCAGCAGTGAAAGGGGCGCCATCTCCTACGAGCAGTACTTC. Translating it yields CASSERGAISYEQYF.

This clone was seen only once. The chain carries TRBV6-5 and TRBJ1-5, with 8 bases that match TRBD1. Germline V gives CDR1 MNHEY, CDR2 SVGAGI. V shed 6 bases and J 7 bases; nucleotides not matched to a gene: 5. The CDR3 consists of 13 residues. The CDR3 reads CASSQHRGQPQHF. The CDR3 DNA is TGTGCCAGCAGCCAACACAGGGGGCAGCCCCAGCATTTT.

The chain carries TRBV7-8 and TRBJ1-1; a possible D gene is TRBD1 (5 bases). Trimming removed 7 bases from V and 1 base from J, with 13 bases in between. Per germline, CDR1 SGHVS and CDR2 FQNEAQ. The CDR3 has 14 residues. Here the CDR3 DNA reads TGTGCCAGCACCCCCGGGACGGCGAACACTGAAGCTTTCTTT. Its translation is CASTPGTANTEAFF.

J is TRBJ2-7 and V is TRBV7-8, with 7 bases aligning to TRBD1. Germline CDR1 SGHVS, CDR2 FQNEAQ. J was trimmed by 7 bases and V by 9 bases; bases with no gene match: 18. The CDR3 contains 15 residues. Here the CDR3 DNA reads TGTGCCAGTCTTCGAGGGGGCTCCCCCGGAATAGAGCAGTACTTC. It specifies CASLRGGSPGIEQYF. Looking up the rest from reference TRBV7-8 and TRBJ2-7 gives the full variable domain: GAGVSQSPRYKVAKRGQDVALRCDPISGHVSLFWYQQALGQGPEFLTYFQNEAQLDKSGLPSDRFFAERPEGSVSTLKIQRTQQEDSAVYLCASLRGGSPGIEQYFGPGTRLTVT.

The V and J genes are TRBV29-1 and TRBJ1-2; the match to TRBD1 covers 7 bases. There are 13 residues in the CDR3. Germline V CDR1 and CDR2: SQVTM, ANQGSEA. V dropped 4 bases and J dropped 3; count of bases not matched to a gene: 5. CDR3 in amino acids: CSVVDREDYGYTF. CDR3 in DNA: TGCAGCGTTGTCGACAGGGAAGACTATGGCTACACCTTC.

The genes are TRBV5-4 and TRBJ1-2; no clear D. V was shortened by 0 bases and J by 9 bases, with 9 bases between the two germline ends. Germline lookup yields CDR1 SGHNT and CDR2 YYREEE (reference sequence). The CDR3 extends over 12 amino acids. CDR3 bases: TGTGCCAGCAGCTTGGTGCAGAATAGCTACACCTTC. Amino acid sequence: CASSLVQNSYTF.

The chain recombines TRBV5-1 with TRBJ2-7, with 14 positions matching TRBD2. In germline, CDR1 is SGHRS, CDR2 YFSETQ. Trimming at V came to 4 bases and at J to 0 bases, leaving 3 bases not matched to a gene. CDR3 size: 16 residues. The CDR3 reads CASSQGTSGSSYEQYF. The CDR3 nucleotides read TGCGCCAGCAGCCAGGGGACTAGCGGGAGCTCCTACGAGCAGTACTTC.

The genes are TRBV2 and TRBJ1-6; the D gene is possibly TRBD1 (6 bases). Trimming took 1 base from V and 6 from J, leaving 10 bases between them. This CDR3 is 15 amino acids long. Per the germline V gene, CDR1 is SNHLY and CDR2 is FYNNEI. The CDR3, as DNA: TGTGCCAGCAGTGAAGGGCGGACAGTTAATTCACCCCTCCACTTT. Amino acids: CASSEGRTVNSPLHF.

This clone has a handful of counts. The chain links TRBV12-3 or TRBV12-4 to TRBJ2-1; tentatively, D is TRBD1 or TRBD2 (5 bases each). V dropped 6 bases and J dropped 7 bases, with 13 bases sitting between them. The CDR3 contains 13 residues. CDR3 DNA: TGTGCCAGCAGCCGGGGCTGGCAGAATGAGCAGTTCTTC. Translated: CASSRGWQNEQFF.

V usage is TRBV25-1 and J usage is TRBJ1-2; maybe TRBD1 (5 bases). Germline V gene lookup returns CDR1 MGHDK and CDR2 SYGVNS. V lost 4 bases and J 7 bases, leaving 13 bases between the germline ends. The CDR3 is 13 amino acids. The CDR3 loop is CASSVAGEIGYTF. DNA of the CDR3: TGTGCCAGCAGTGTAGCGGGGGAAATTGGCTACACCTTC.

This rearrangement joins TRBV4-3 to TRBJ2-1; TRBD1 is a possible D gene (6 bases). V shed 0 bases and J shed 9 bases, with 15 bases lying between them. Germline V gives CDR1 LGHNA, CDR2 YSLEER. The CDR3 has 15 residues. CDR3 loop: CASSQEGPEGGEQFF. The CDR3 region has the DNA TGCGCCAGCAGCCAAGAGGGTCCAGAAGGGGGTGAGCAGTTCTTC.

The gene calls are TRBV9 and TRBJ2-3; D gene unclear. The CDR3 covers 13 residues. Germline CDR1 and CDR2: SGDLS and YYNGEE. V was clipped by 4 bases and J by 2 bases, with 8 bases between them. For the CDR3, the DNA is TGTGCCAGCAGCTCCAGTCTCACAGATACGCAGTATTTT. It encodes CASSSSLTDTQYF. The complete variable domain, with remaining parts taken from reference TRBV9 and TRBJ2-3, reads DSGVTQTPKHLITATGQRVTLRCSPRSGDLSVYWYQQSLDQGLQFLIQYYNGEERAKGNILERFSAQQFPDLHSELNLSSLELGDSALYFCASSSSLTDTQYFGPGTRLTVL.

The gene calls are TRBV28 and TRBJ1-2; D is unclear. This CDR3 has 13 residues. V was clipped by 2 bases and J by 0 bases, with 4 bases between them. The V gene's germline CDR1 is MDHEN and CDR2 SYDVKM. CDR3 amino acids: CASSLRANYGYTF. CDR3 coding DNA: TGTGCCAGCAGTTTAAGGGCTAACTATGGCTACACCTTC.

This clone was seen a single time. This sequence joins TRBV10-3 and TRBJ2-7, with D possibly matching TRBD1 (6 bases). Germline V gene sequence: CDR1 ENHRY, CDR2 SYGVKD. V lost 6 bases and J 6 bases, leaving 15 bases between the germline ends. This CDR3 comprises 13 residues. The CDR3 here is CAIRNTKDSEQYF. The CDR3, as DNA: TGTGCCATCAGGAACACGAAGGACAGCGAGCAGTACTTC.

This chain links TRBV19 with TRBJ1-2, with TRBD1 identical over 7 bases. Germline loops: CDR1 LNHDA, CDR2 SQIVND (reference sequence). Losses at the gene ends were 1 base for V and 6 bases for J; bases not matched to a gene: 14. The CDR3 consists of 17 residues. The CDR3 loop reads CASSIVGLSGGFNGYTF. The CDR3 bases are TGTGCCAGTAGTATAGTCGGCCTGTCAGGGGGTTTTAATGGCTACACCTTC.

This clone occurred once. The chain links TRBV28 to TRBJ1-2, with TRBD1 as a possible D gene (6 bases). The CDR3 consists of 14 residues. The germline V gene encodes CDR1 MDHEN and CDR2 SYDVKM. V lost 8 bases to trimming and J lost 3 bases, with 16 bases between them. The CDR3 sequence is CASGRVGGDYGYTF. CDR3 bases: TGTGCCAGCGGGAGAGTGGGGGGCGACTATGGCTACACCTTC.

This chain uses TRBV21-1 with TRBJ2-7; TRBD2 is taken as the D call from the table, unchecked against the DNA. TRBV21-1 is annotated as a pseudogene. This CDR3 comprises 11 residues. CDR3 DNA: TGTGCCAGCAGCCCGAGGGACGAGCAGTACTTC. It is translated as CASSPRDEQYF.

The chain recombines TRBV28 with TRBJ1-2; D gene uncertain. Germline V gives CDR1 MDHEN, CDR2 SYDVKM. The CDR3 consists of 12 residues. V was shortened by 3 bases and J by 4 bases, with 6 bases between the two germline ends. The CDR3 region has the DNA TGTGCCAGCAGTTTTGAGGGCTATGGCTACACCTTC. Translated, it gives CASSFEGYGYTF.

This chain joins TRBV18 and TRBJ2-7; 9 nucleotides line up with TRBD2. J gave up 2 bases and V 6 bases, and 5 bases lay outside the gene matches. The CDR3 spans 14 residues. The germline V gene has CDR1 KGHSH and CDR2 LQKENI. In DNA form, the CDR3 reads TGTGCCAGCTCCCGGGGCGGGGGGGCCTACGAGCAGTACTTC. Translated, it gives CASSRGGGAYEQYF.

This chain uses TRBV5-1 with TRBJ1-1; 7 positions match TRBD1. CDR1 and CDR2 from the germline V gene are SGHRS and YFSETQ. This CDR3 is built from 15 residues. The ends lost 3 bases at V and 2 bases at J; junction bases unmatched: 7. CDR3 nucleotides: TGCGCCAGCAGCTCTGATGGACAGGAAAACACTGAAGCTTTCTTT. The encoded protein is CASSSDGQENTEAFF.

V is TRBV19 and J is TRBJ1-5; the D gene is possibly TRBD1 (5 bases). Looked up from germline, CDR1 is LNHDA and CDR2 is SQIVND (reference sequence). V dropped 3 bases and J dropped 6 bases, with 9 bases sitting between them. The CDR3 extends over 13 amino acids. In DNA, the CDR3 is TGTGCCAGTAGTATCAGGGTCGTTCAGCCCCAGCATTTT. It translates to CASSIRVVQPQHF.

The chain has TRBV19 and TRBJ1-2; tentatively, D is TRBD1 (5 bases). Germline CDR1 and CDR2: LNHDA and SQIVND (reference sequence). The CDR3 extends over 13 amino acids. V was shortened by 5 bases and J by 8 bases, with 15 bases between the two germline ends. The CDR3 here is CASSEGYDRGYTF. The DNA of the CDR3 is TGTGCCAGTAGTGAGGGGTACGATCGGGGCTACACCTTC.

This chain uses TRBV6-5 with TRBJ2-7; 9 bases are a match to TRBD1. CDR1 is MNHEY, CDR2 SVGAGI, per germline. The CDR3 sequence is 16 residues long. After removal of 0 bases from V and 2 bases from J, the junction contained 5 bases not matched to a gene. CDR3 sequence reads: CASSYSGTGNTYEQYF. The CDR3 region has the DNA TGTGCCAGCAGTTACTCGGGGACAGGGAATACCTACGAGCAGTACTTC.

This clone was detected once. This chain uses TRBV5-8 with TRBJ2-5; 8 positions match TRBD1. CDR3 size: 13 residues. Germline-derived CDR1 and CDR2 are SGHTS and YDEGEE. After removal of 7 bases from V and 2 bases from J, the junction contained 4 bases not matched to a gene. CDR3 nucleotides: TGTGCCAGCCGATGGACAGGGCAAGAGACCCAGTACTTC. This codes for CASRWTGQETQYF.

The chain combines TRBV9 with TRBJ2-7; TRBD2 might be the D (6 bases). The CDR3 sequence is 14 residues long. Per the germline V gene, CDR1 is SGDLS and CDR2 is YYNGEE. The V end was cut by 0 bases, the J end by 3 bases, with 10 bases between. As DNA, the CDR3 is TGTGCCAGCAGCGTAGCGGCTAGCGACTACGAGCAGTACTTC. Protein: CASSVAASDYEQYF.

CDR3 sequence (DNA): TGTGCCAGCAGCTTGGGACAGGGGGAGAACAATGAGCAGTTCTTC. Its translation: CASSLGQGENNEQFF. V and J are TRBV7-6 and TRBJ2-1; 11 nucleotides match TRBD1. J was trimmed by 5 bases and V by 3 bases; bases with no gene match: 3. Germline V CDR1 and CDR2: SGHVS, FNYEAQ. The CDR3 has 15 amino acids.

The rearrangement links TRBV9 to TRBJ1-5, with TRBD1 matching over 7 bases. Per germline, CDR1 SGDLS and CDR2 YYNGEE. This CDR3 comprises 14 residues. The ends lost 2 bases at V and 5 bases at J; junction bases unmatched: 4. CDR3 DNA: TGTGCCAGCAGCGTTCCAGGGGGTGATCAGCCCCAGCATTTT. Translation: CASSVPGGDQPQHF.

The chain uses TRBV13 and TRBJ1-1, with D perhaps TRBD1 (5 bases). This CDR3 is 16 amino acids long. Germline lookup yields CDR1 PRHDT and CDR2 FYEKMQ (reference sequence). With 5 bases removed from V and 2 bases from J, the gap between germline ends came to 18 bases. The chain's CDR3 is CASSLQLDRPNTEAFF. CDR3 DNA sequence: TGTGCCAGCAGCCTGCAACTTGACAGACCCAACACTGAAGCTTTCTTT. Based on the CDR3 plus reference TRBV13 and TRBJ1-1, the full variable domain is AAGVIQSPRHLIKEKRETATLKCYPIPRHDTVYWYQQGPGQDPQFLISFYEKMQSDKGSIPDRFSAQQFSDYHSELNMSSLELGDSALYFCASSLQLDRPNTEAFFGQGTRLTVV.

The J gene is TRBJ1-1, the V gene TRBV5-4, with D unresolved. Trimming took off 1 base at V and 4 bases at J, with 11 bases between the two ends. CDR1 and CDR2 from the germline V gene are SGHNT and YYREEE (reference sequence). The CDR3 is 14 amino acids. The CDR3 DNA reads as TGTGCCAGCAGCTTGTTCAGGCCCGGCACTGAAGCTTTCTTT. It yields the protein CASSLFRPGTEAFF.

The gene calls are TRBV5-6 and TRBJ1-2; D may be TRBD1 (5 bases). The germline V and J ends were trimmed by 4 bases and 4 bases, with 14 bases remaining between them. CDR3 length: 14 amino acids. The germline V gene encodes CDR1 SGHDT and CDR2 YYEEEE. CDR3 nucleotide sequence: TGTGCCAGCAGCGAGGGACTACCGATCTATGGCTACACCTTC. Amino acids: CASSEGLPIYGYTF.

Concerning this clone: This sample includes further DNA sequences coding for the same CDR3. The gene calls are TRBV12-3 or TRBV12-4 and TRBJ1-2; D is possibly TRBD1 (5 bases). This CDR3 comprises 13 residues. V dropped 5 bases and J dropped 5 bases, with 12 bases sitting between them. CDR3 coding DNA: TGTGCCAGCAGTCTGGGGACTGAGTATGGCTACACCTTC. Its protein product is CASSLGTEYGYTF.